These 21 T cell receptor beta chains share one sample of origin, sequenced in a study of Graves' ophthalmopathy and Graves' hyperthyroidism. CDR3 regions of TCR beta were amplified from RNA transcripts. HTBI primers served in a first-round RT-PCR, which a second-round multiplex PCR followed. Each CDR3 protein gets one entry after TCRdb re-called the multiplex PCR reads with MiXCR. This table has 650,000 to 900,000 distinct CDR3 sequences, 40% appearing once. Sequenced input: peripheral blood. The receptor source for this set is an adult man with Graves' ophthalmopathy.

The rearrangement links TRBV20-1 to TRBJ1-6; a weak D match, TRBD1 (6 bases). From germline, CDR1 is DFQATT and CDR2 SNEGSKA (reference sequence). V was cut by 7 bases and J by 6 bases, with 16 bases left in between. This CDR3 is 14 amino acids long. For the CDR3, the DNA is TGCAGTGTCCGCGCAGGACAGACTAATTCACCCCTCCACTTT. Residues: CSVRAGQTNSPLHF.

The chain employs TRBV9 and TRBJ1-1, with D hard to call. V was clipped by 7 bases and J by 6 bases, with 19 bases between them. Germline-derived CDR1 and CDR2 are SGDLS and YYNGEE. The CDR3 loop spans 14 amino acids. The CDR3 nucleotides are TGTGCCAGCTCACCTCAGCGCATTTTGTCTGAAGCTTTCTTT. Its protein product is CASSPQRILSEAFF.

The chain employs TRBV20-1 and TRBJ1-4; 10 bases agree with TRBD1. V lost 0 bases to trimming and J lost 8 bases; unmatched junction nucleotides: 3. This CDR3 has 14 amino acids. Per germline, CDR1 DFQATT and CDR2 SNEGSKA (reference sequence). The CDR3 region has the DNA TGCAGTGCTAGAGACGGGACAGGGGACGAAAAACTGTTTTTT. Encoded protein: CSARDGTGDEKLFF.

The chain couples TRBV6-6 to TRBJ1-1, with D hard to call. Looked up from germline, CDR1 is MNHNY and CDR2 is SVGAGI (reference sequence). The CDR3 extends over 13 amino acids. Trimming cost V 10 bases and J 1 base, with 13 bases left between them. The CDR3 region is CAICQAPNTEAFF. CDR3 nucleotides: TGTGCCATATGTCAGGCTCCGAACACTGAAGCTTTCTTT.

This clonotype occurred a few times. The chain joins TRBV6-1 to TRBJ2-5; 9 bases fit TRBD1. J gave up 3 bases and V 6 bases, and 17 bases lay outside the gene matches. Germline lookup yields CDR1 MNHNS and CDR2 SASEGT. CDR3 length: 18 amino acids. CDR3 DNA sequence: TGTGCCAGCAGGCGCATGCCAATCCGGGACAGGGAGGAAGAGACCCAGTACTTC. Translation gives CASRRMPIRDREEETQYF.

V is TRBV25-1 and J is TRBJ2-2; TRBD1 is a possible D gene (5 bases). V was cut by 7 bases and J by 6 bases, with 15 bases left in between. The CDR3 loop spans 14 amino acids. Germline V gene sequence: CDR1 MGHDK, CDR2 SYGVNS. The CDR3 bases are TGTGCCAGCAACTGGGCAGGGCGGCCCGGGGAGCTGTTTTTT. The encoded protein is CASNWAGRPGELFF.

This clonotype was recorded only once. This rearrangement joins TRBV25-1 to TRBJ1-1; the match to TRBD1 covers 8 bases. Germline V lookup: CDR1 MGHDK, CDR2 SYGVNS. The CDR3 loop spans 14 amino acids. V shed 4 bases and J 4 bases; nucleotides not matched to a gene: 5. In nucleotides, the CDR3 is TGTGCCAGCAGTGCGGACAGGGCGGGCACTGAAGCTTTCTTT. This sequence encodes CASSADRAGTEAFF.

This rearrangement joins TRBV6-4 to TRBJ1-2; 8 bases line up with TRBD1. Per germline, CDR1 MRHNA and CDR2 SNTAGT. Unmatched junction bases numbered 10, after V lost 7 bases and J lost 6 bases. This CDR3 comprises 14 residues. CDR3 sequence (DNA): TGTGCCAGCATCCGACAGGGGTGGAACGATGGCTACACCTTC. Translated: CASIRQGWNDGYTF.

The chain links TRBV2 to TRBJ2-7; D might be TRBD2 (6 bases). Trimming stripped 2 bases from V and 6 bases from J, with 14 bases between. The germline gives CDR1 SNHLY, CDR2 FYNNEI. The CDR3 loop spans 14 amino acids. In DNA form, the CDR3 reads TGTGCCAGCAGTGAATGGGGCGGGGACTCCGAGCAGTACTTC. Amino acids: CASSEWGGDSEQYF.

The chain recombines TRBV29-1 with TRBJ2-7, with 9 bases identical to TRBD2. Germline-derived CDR1 and CDR2 are SQVTM and ANQGSEA. This CDR3 is 13 amino acids long. The V gene end was trimmed by 8 bases and the J gene end by 7 bases; junction bases not matched to a gene: 12. CDR3 sequence: CSLEAGGFREQYF. CDR3 DNA sequence: TGCAGCTTAGAAGCGGGAGGCTTTCGAGAGCAGTACTTC.

This clonotype was recorded many times. The CDR3 spells CSARGRARTEAFF. The CDR3 DNA is TGCAGTGCGCGGGGAAGGGCCCGGACTGAAGCTTTCTTT. J is TRBJ1-1 and V is TRBV20-1; D gene uncertain. The V gene's germline CDR1 is DFQATT and CDR2 SNEGSKA (reference sequence). This CDR3 spans 13 amino acids. V was pared by 6 bases and J by 5 bases, with 16 bases between.

CDR3 loop: CASSLDKNTGELFF. The DNA for the CDR3 is TGTGCCAGCAGCTTAGATAAGAACACCGGGGAGCTGTTTTTT. This chain joins TRBV11-1 and TRBJ2-2; D is ambiguous. Germline V gene data show CDR1 as SGHAT and CDR2 as FQDESV (reference sequence). Trimming removed 1 base at V and 1 base at J, with 4 bases between. The CDR3 length is 14 residues.

This clonotype appeared many times. The gene calls are TRBV7-9 and TRBJ2-7; D is perhaps TRBD1 or TRBD2 (6 bases each). Per the germline V gene, CDR1 is SEHNR and CDR2 is FQNEAQ (reference sequence). The CDR3 has 11 amino acids. The germline V and J ends were trimmed by 8 bases and 3 bases, with 8 bases remaining between them. DNA of the CDR3: TGTGCCAGCGGGGGGCTCTACGAGCAGTACTTC. Encoded protein: CASGGLYEQYF.

Comment on this clonotype: The junction departs from germline at one end; a sequencing error may be responsible. The V and J genes are TRBV20-1 and TRBJ1-2, with TRBD1 as a possible D gene (6 bases). The CDR3 length is 13 residues. CDR1 is DFQATT, CDR2 SNEGSKA, per germline (reference sequence). In DNA, the CDR3 is TGCAGTACTAGAGATACAGGGTCCGGTGGCTACACCTTC. Encoded protein: CSTRDTGSGGYTF.

Many counts were recorded for this clonotype. The chain employs TRBV25-1 and TRBJ2-7; D perhaps matches TRBD1 (6 bases). From germline, CDR1 is MGHDK and CDR2 SYGVNS. CDR3 length equals 14 residues. Trimming removed 3 bases at V and 3 bases at J, with 12 bases between. The CDR3 nucleotides read TGTGCCAGCAGTGATACAGGGAAGGGCTACGAGCAGTACTTC. Protein sequence: CASSDTGKGYEQYF.

This clonotype was counted a few times. With a much larger clone just one base away, this may be a read error. Because the CDR3 is missing its conserved closing phenylalanine or tryptophan, this is likely a read error. The chain combines TRBV2 with TRBJ1-1; D remains unclear. This CDR3 spans 12 amino acids. CDR1 and CDR2 (germline): SNHLY, FYNNEI. With 4 bases removed from V and 4 bases from J, the gap between germline ends came to 7 bases. In nucleotides, the CDR3 is TGTGCCAGCAGTGTTGGGGTCACTGAAGCTTTCTCT. This translates into CASSVGVTEAFS.

This clonotype has a handful of counts. This chain links TRBV6-1 with TRBJ2-5; TRBD1 matches at 7 bases. CDR1 is MNHNS, CDR2 SASEGT, per germline. There are 14 residues in the CDR3. V lost 6 bases and J lost 5; bases outside the gene matches: 9. The CDR3 loop reads CASSASGGTETQYF. For the CDR3, the DNA is TGTGCCAGCAGCGCTTCAGGGGGTACGGAGACCCAGTACTTC.

The table lists this clonotype with a count of one. The chain carries TRBV7-8 and TRBJ1-5; maybe TRBD1 (5 bases). This CDR3 is built from 16 residues. The germline V and J ends were trimmed by 6 bases and 0 bases, with 15 bases remaining between them. Germline loops: CDR1 SGHVS, CDR2 FQNEAQ. This chain's CDR3 is CASSSPRGPSNQPQHF. CDR3 DNA: TGTGCCAGCAGTTCCCCGAGGGGACCTAGCAATCAGCCCCAGCATTTT.

This clonotype came up a few times. The chain joins TRBV5-1 to TRBJ2-6; possibly TRBD1 or TRBD2 for D (6 bases each). The CDR3 totals 18 residues. The germline gives CDR1 SGHRS, CDR2 YFSETQ. Trimming took off 0 bases at V and 0 bases at J, with 13 bases between the two ends. This CDR3 reads CASSLGTGRGSGANVLTF. The CDR3 nucleotides are TGCGCCAGCAGCTTGGGTACAGGGCGGGGCTCTGGGGCCAACGTCCTGACTTTC.

The genes are TRBV11-1 and TRBJ2-7; D remains unclear. From germline, CDR1 is SGHAT and CDR2 FQDESV (reference sequence). The V end was cut by 5 bases, the J end by 3 bases, with 17 bases between. The CDR3 has 15 amino acids. The CDR3 bases are TGTGCCAGCAGCCCTTTACAGACTGGCATCTACGAGCAGTACTTC. Translation: CASSPLQTGIYEQYF.

The J gene is TRBJ2-5, the V gene TRBV5-1; TRBD1 matches at 7 bases. The CDR3 spans 17 residues. Germline CDR1 SGHRS, CDR2 YFSETQ. V dropped 4 bases and J dropped 7; count of bases not matched to a gene: 19. The CDR3 nucleotides are TGCGCCAGCAGCCAAGTGAGGGCAGGGGGTGCCGGGGTGACCCAGTACTTC. Translation: CASSQVRAGGAGVTQYF.